This T cell receptor beta chain was recorded in a study of prognosis after radiotherapy for stage I lung cancer. Germline V gene lookup returns CDR1 LNHDA and CDR2 SQIVND (reference sequence). The CDR3 length is 14 residues. V was trimmed by 7 bases and J by 0 bases, leaving 11 bases between them. Two-round multiplex PCR on genomic DNA was the method by which TCR beta CDR3 was amplified. Primers targeting each individual TRBV and TRBJ gene were applied in first-round PCR. MiXCR, run by TCRdb on the multiplex PCR reads, gives a single entry per CDR3 protein. The table has nearly 35,000 distinct CDR3 sequences, around a third seen once. This clonotype was seen many times.

The sequences come from PBMCs, collected before or after stereotactic body radiation therapy (not recorded which). The V and J genes are TRBV19 and TRBJ2-3; tentative D call: TRBD1 (6 bases). This TCR came from a donor aged 50 or older with non-small cell lung cancer. The CDR3 DNA is TGTGCCAGTACGGACAGATTTAGCACAGATACGCAGTATTTT. It specifies CASTDRFSTDTQYF.